One sample yielded the 21 T cell receptor beta chains listed below, sequenced in a study of blood T cells in healthy people across ages. A second PCR of roughly 7 to 11 cycles used a sample-barcoded 5' primer and a J-beta primer mix. One entry per CDR3 protein, called by TCRdb with MiXCR from the 5' RACE reads. Of roughly 700,000 distinct CDR3 sequences listed, 20% to 25% are singletons. This same sample was also taken into another study, of T cells of mothers and their children.

Input material: blood. These receptors were obtained from a boy aged 5-17 years in good health.

The J gene is TRBJ2-3, the V gene TRBV7-2; 9 bases map to TRBD2. The V gene's germline CDR1 is SGHTA and CDR2 FQGNSA. The J segment lost 4 bases and the V segment lost 3 bases, leaving 5 bases of the junction unmatched. The CDR3 is 15 amino acids. CDR3: CASSLLAGVADTQYF. The DNA for the CDR3 is TGTGCCAGCAGCTTGTTAGCGGGAGTGGCAGATACGCAGTATTTT.

The V and J genes are TRBV11-2 and TRBJ2-4; D possibly corresponds to TRBD1 (5 bases). Trimming stripped 4 bases from V and 0 bases from J, with 13 bases between. Germline CDR1 SGHAT, CDR2 FQNNGV. The CDR3 is made up of 16 amino acids. The CDR3 nucleotides read TGTGCCAGCAGCTCCTCAGGGATGGTAGCCAAAAACATTCAGTACTTC. Protein product: CASSSSGMVAKNIQYF.

This clonotype was observed a few times. CDR3 in DNA: TGCGCCAGCAGCTTGGAGGGGCCGGGCACCGGGGAGCTGTTTTTT. It yields the protein CASSLEGPGTGELFF. The chain is built from TRBV5-1 and TRBJ2-2, with TRBD1 as a possible D gene (5 bases). V was clipped by 0 bases and J by 4 bases, with 10 bases between them. Germline CDR1 and CDR2: SGHRS and YFSETQ. This CDR3 is built from 15 residues.

This clonotype was recorded a few times. V usage is TRBV4-1 and J usage is TRBJ1-1, with D tentatively TRBD1 (5 bases). The length of the CDR3 is 14 residues. V dropped 4 bases and J dropped 4 bases, with 13 bases sitting between them. The V gene's germline CDR1 is MGHRA and CDR2 YSYEKL. CDR3 sequence reads: CASSPRGRITEAFF. The DNA for the CDR3 is TGCGCCAGCAGCCCCCGGGGACGGATCACTGAAGCTTTCTTT.

The V gene is TRBV7-3, the J gene TRBJ2-5; 7 bases match TRBD1. Germline CDR1 is SGHTA and CDR2 is FQGTGA. Trimming took 4 bases from V and 2 from J; bases not matched to a gene: 4. This CDR3 is 14 amino acids long. The CDR3 spells CASSSLQGQETQYF. The DNA of the CDR3 is TGTGCCAGCAGCTCCCTACAGGGGCAAGAGACCCAGTACTTC.

The V gene is TRBV7-2, the J gene TRBJ2-3, with TRBD2 matching over 7 bases. The junction had 11 bases not matched to a gene; V was cut back by 2 bases and J by 6 bases. The CDR3 covers 16 residues. Germline loops: CDR1 SGHTA, CDR2 FQGNSA. The CDR3 reads CASSLRVAGLPDTQYF. CDR3 sequence (DNA): TGTGCCAGCAGCTTAAGAGTAGCGGGTCTTCCGGATACGCAGTATTTT.

V gene TRBV27 combines with J gene TRBJ2-2; possibly TRBD2 for D (6 bases). V was trimmed by 3 bases and J by 7 bases, leaving 9 bases between them. This CDR3 spans 13 amino acids. Germline V CDR1 and CDR2: MNHEY, SMNVEV (reference sequence). The CDR3 loop is CASSFGGVGELFF. CDR3 bases: TGTGCCAGCAGTTTTGGCGGGGTCGGGGAGCTGTTTTTT.

This chain joins TRBV6-6 and TRBJ2-7; D unresolved. The germline V gene has CDR1 MNHNY and CDR2 SVGAGI (reference sequence). The CDR3 contains 13 residues. Trimming left V 5 bases short and J 7 bases short, with 15 bases between. The CDR3 reads CASSLAGLGEQYF. For the CDR3, the DNA is TGTGCCAGCAGTCTTGCAGGATTGGGGGAGCAGTACTTC.

The chain combines TRBV4-2 with TRBJ2-3; 11 bases line up with TRBD2. Germline V gene data show CDR1 as LGHNA and CDR2 as YNFKEQ. V gave up 0 bases and J gave up 4 bases; unmatched junction bases: 12. The CDR3 consists of 19 residues. The CDR3 DNA reads as TGTGCCAGCAGCCAAGACCAGACTAGCGGGGATTTCCGCCCAGATACGCAGTATTTT. Amino acids: CASSQDQTSGDFRPDTQYF.

A word on this clonotype: The junction shows a germline mismatch at one end, possibly a read error. CDR3 sequence: CSTRDLVSGTNEKLFF. The CDR3 bases are TGCAGTACTAGAGATCTGGTCTCAGGGACTAATGAAAAACTGTTTTTT. The chain links TRBV20-1 to TRBJ1-4; the D gene is possibly TRBD1 (5 bases). The CDR3 is made up of 16 amino acids. Germline V gene lookup returns CDR1 DFQATT and CDR2 SNEGSKA (reference sequence).

The gene calls are TRBV5-5 and TRBJ2-7, with D unclear. Per the germline V gene, CDR1 is SGHKS and CDR2 is YYEKEE (reference sequence). Trimming removed 8 bases from V and 6 bases from J, with 12 bases in between. This CDR3 has 11 amino acids. CDR3 coding DNA: TGTGCCAGTTTTCGAGGAACCGAGCAGTACTTC. This sequence encodes CASFRGTEQYF.

The rearrangement links TRBV12-3 or TRBV12-4 to TRBJ2-7; D uncertain. This CDR3 has 13 residues. Trimming left V 3 bases short and J 1 base short, with 7 bases between. The CDR3 region is CASSFWASYEQYF. CDR3 DNA: TGTGCCAGCAGTTTTTGGGCTTCCTACGAGCAGTACTTC.

This clonotype has just a few counts. Its ends do not fully match the called genes, so a read error is possible. The gene calls are TRBV7-6 and TRBJ2-7; D gene uncertain. The CDR3 spans 13 residues. Germline V gene lookup returns CDR1 SGHVS and CDR2 FNYEAQ. The CDR3 loop reads CASGLVSGHEQYF. CDR3 DNA: TGTGCCAGCGGCTTAGTGAGTGGCCACGAGCAGTACTTC.

The chain recombines TRBV7-2 with TRBJ2-3; 7 bases are a match to TRBD2. Germline trimming cut 3 bases from V and 3 bases from J; bases unmatched to any gene: 6. The length of the CDR3 is 15 residues. Germline V CDR1 and CDR2: SGHTA, FQGNSA. Here the CDR3 DNA reads TGTGCCAGCAGCTTCTCACCGGGACTAACAGATACGCAGTATTTT. Its translation is CASSFSPGLTDTQYF. Complete variable domain (other parts from reference TRBV7-2 and TRBJ2-3): GAGVSQSPSNKVTEKGKDVELRCDPISGHTALYWYRQSLGQGLEFLIYFQGNSAPDKSGLPSDRFSAERTGGSVSTLTIQRTQQEDSAVYLCASSFSPGLTDTQYFGPGTRLTVL.

This clonotype has only a few counts. V and J are TRBV28 and TRBJ2-5, with 8 positions matching TRBD2. Judging by the DNA end, TRBJ2-7 fits better; the J call may be wrong. CDR1 and CDR2 (germline): MDHEN, SYDVKM. This CDR3 contains 14 residues. CDR3 nucleotides: TGTGCCAGCAGTTTTGCGGGAGGAGTGGACGAGCAGTACTTC. Amino acids: CASSFAGGVDEQYF.

This clonotype was counted only a few times. The chain uses TRBV29-1 and TRBJ2-7; D ambiguous. CDR1 SQVTM and CDR2 ANQGSEA come from the germline V gene. This CDR3 has 12 residues. Trimming removed 4 bases at V and 2 bases at J, with 9 bases between. For the CDR3, the DNA is TGCAGCGTTGGGGCCGGGCCCTACGAGCAGTACTTC. This gives the protein CSVGAGPYEQYF.

This clonotype was seen only a few times. The V and J genes are TRBV5-1 and TRBJ1-3; no clear D. CDR3 length: 14 amino acids. With 0 bases removed from V and 4 bases from J, the gap between germline ends came to 8 bases. CDR1 is SGHRS and CDR2 is YFSETQ in the germline V gene. The CDR3 protein is CASSLALTGNTIYF. CDR3 nucleotide sequence: TGCGCCAGCAGCTTGGCCCTGACAGGAAACACCATATATTTT.

This clonotype was found a few times. This chain connects TRBV29-1 to TRBJ1-6, with 8 bases matching TRBD1. The germline V gene encodes CDR1 SQVTM and CDR2 ANQGSEA. J was trimmed by 8 bases and V by 6 bases; bases with no gene match: 15. This CDR3 spans 16 amino acids. Here the CDR3 reads CSVQDLDRGSDSPLHF. The CDR3 DNA reads as TGCAGCGTACAAGACCTAGACAGGGGATCGGATTCACCCCTCCACTTT.

The rearrangement joins TRBV28 to TRBJ2-5; D gene uncertain. Gene TRBJ2-7 matches the end of the DNA better, so the J call may be wrong. CDR3 length: 15 amino acids. From germline, CDR1 is MDHEN and CDR2 SYDVKM. The CDR3 protein is CASSTPGRSSYEQYF. The DNA for the CDR3 is TGTGCCAGCAGTACCCCCGGTAGATCCTCCTACGAGCAGTACTTC.

This clonotype was detected only a few times. V usage is TRBV12-5 and J usage is TRBJ2-5, with 8 positions matching TRBD1. Germline-derived CDR1 and CDR2 are LGHNT and FRNRAP. The ends lost 4 bases at V and 0 bases at J; junction bases unmatched: 4. This CDR3 is built from 15 residues. CDR3 protein: CASGSVTGDQETQYF. The CDR3 region has the DNA TGTGCTAGTGGTTCCGTGACAGGGGACCAAGAGACCCAGTACTTC.

This chain uses TRBV7-2 with TRBJ2-1, with D perhaps being TRBD1 or TRBD2 (5 bases each). CDR1 is SGHTA and CDR2 is FQGNSA in the germline V gene. V lost 6 bases, J lost 3 bases, and 18 bases lay in between. The CDR3 runs 16 residues. CDR3 sequence (DNA): TGTGCCAGCAGTTGGGTGAGGGGCCAAGGCTACAATGAGCAGTTCTTC. It yields the protein CASSWVRGQGYNEQFF.